The rows below give T cell receptor beta chains drawn from one sample of a study of CD8+CD57+ T cells in acquired aplastic anemia. One entry per CDR3 protein results from TCRdb running MiXCR on the reads. The sample carries approximately 220,000 distinct CDR3 sequences, 47% recorded once. Source material: sorted CD4+, CD8+, or CD8+CD57+ T cells (not recorded which) from PBMCs. Receptor source: a human donor with aplastic anemia. The CDR3 runs from the conserved cysteine through the conserved F or W. A D gene is named only where the DNA matches it firmly. Rows may omit the clone size; those that give it use once, few, many or a size class.

V gene	clone size	D gene	J gene	CDR3 protein	CDR3 DNA
TRBV7-3	.	TRBD1	TRBJ2-1	CASSSYRGNNEQFF	TGTGCCAGCAGCTCCTACAGGGGCAACAATGAGCAGTTCTTC
TRBV29-1	many	.	TRBJ2-3	CSVDWEGRDPGNQGAQYF	TGCAGCGTTGATTGGGAAGGACGGGACCCGGGGAATCAAGGCGCGCAGTATTTT
TRBV7-6	few	TRBD2	TRBJ2-2	CASSLEASGSRRGELFF	TGTGCCAGCAGCTTAGAGGCTAGCGGGAGTCGAAGGGGGGAGCTGTTTTTT
TRBV7-2	.	TRBD1	TRBJ2-7	CASSFWTGSGSYEQYF	TGTGCCAGCAGCTTCTGGACAGGGAGCGGCTCCTACGAGCAGTACTTC
TRBV7-8	.	.	TRBJ1-2	CASSFSDGGGGYTF	TGTGCCAGCAGCTTTAGTGACGGAGGAGGAGGCTACACCTTC
TRBV5-1	many	.	TRBJ2-2	CASRPGDTGELFF	TGCGCCAGCAGGCCAGGGGACACCGGGGAGCTGTTTTTT
TRBV20-1	.	.	TRBJ2-7	CSAEGAEQYF	TGCAGTGCCGAGGGCGCCGAGCAGTACTTC
TRBV4-3	many	.	TRBJ1-6	CASSQDVQRTYNSPLHF	TGCGCCAGCAGCCAAGACGTCCAGCGCACCTATAATTCACCCCTCCACTTT
TRBV6-5	.	.	TRBJ2-1	CASSFSGLEPPGNEQFF	TGTGCCAGCAGCTTTAGTGGTCTGGAACCCCCCGGCAATGAGCAGTTCTTC
TRBV7-9	many	.	TRBJ2-1	CASSLASANEQFF	TGTGCCAGCAGCTTAGCGTCGGCCAATGAGCAGTTCTTC
TRBV6-2/TRBV6-3	.	.	TRBJ2-7	CASSYDRRTDITYEQYF	TGTGCCAGCAGTTACGACCGAAGGACGGACATTACCTACGAGCAGTACTTC
TRBV3-1	.	.	TRBJ1-6	CASSQVFPRKNSPLHF	TGTGCCAGCAGCCAAGTTTTTCCGCGGAAAAATTCACCCCTCCACTTT
TRBV12-3/TRBV12-4	.	.	TRBJ2-7	CASSQWRQATYEQYF	TGTGCCAGCAGCCAATGGCGACAGGCAACCTACGAGCAGTACTTC
TRBV20-1	once	TRBD1	TRBJ1-5	CSALTGANQPQHF	TGCAGTGCATTAACAGGGGCCAATCAGCCCCAGCATTTT
TRBV2	many	TRBD1	TRBJ1-2	CAVQTGGNYGYTF	TGTGCCGTACAGACAGGGGGGAACTATGGCTACACCTTC
TRBV28	.	.	TRBJ1-1	CASSLFLDKNTEAFF	TGTGCCAGCAGTTTATTTTTGGACAAGAACACTGAAGCTTTCTTT
TRBV29-1	.	TRBD2	TRBJ2-1	CSVEGTSGGQNEQFF	TGCAGCGTTGAAGGGACTAGCGGGGGTCAGAATGAGCAGTTCTTC